This TCR beta chain was sequenced in a study of T-cell reconstitution after alpha-beta-depleted transplantation in children. Unique molecular identifiers tagged the TCRbeta library. MiXCR was run by TCRdb on the PCR reads, yielding one entry per CDR3 protein. The sample records a few hundred thousand distinct CDR3 sequences, 9.7% being singletons. Many counts were recorded for this clonotype. The receptor was derived from a human donor who donated a stem cell graft to a child with SCID. The sample in question was PBMCs from the stem cell graft donor, obtained from the stem cell graft.

Here the CDR3 DNA reads TGCGCCAGCAGCTTGGAAATGGGGGGCCGTGAAAAACTGTTTTTT. Translation: CASSLEMGGREKLFF. The gene calls are TRBV5-1 and TRBJ1-4; TRBD1 might be the D (6 bases). Trimming removed 0 bases at V and 7 bases at J, with 13 bases between. The CDR3 runs to 15 residues. Germline CDR1 and CDR2: SGHRS and YFSETQ.